The entry below gives a single TCR beta chain sequence along with its context. Its ends do not fully match the called genes, so a read error is possible. This sample was included in a study of T cells in Graves' hyperthyroidism and ophthalmopathy. Researchers took RNA transcripts and amplified the TCR beta CDR3 regions from them. The TCR CDR3 was amplified in a first-round RT-PCR using the HTBI primer set. One entry per CDR3 protein results from TCRdb running MiXCR on the multiplex PCR reads. The table records 700,000 to 850,000 distinct CDR3 sequences, around a third of them present only once. Germline loops: CDR1 SEHNR, CDR2 FQNEAQ (reference sequence). The CDR3 contains 17 residues.

The gene calls are TRBV7-9 and TRBJ1-2, with 7 bases that match TRBD1. Sequencing was performed on blood. This clonotype was sampled from a woman aged 40 to 49 with Graves' hyperthyroidism. The CDR3 DNA reads TGTGCTAGCAGTTTCGCAGGCGGGCAGGGGGATGTCGAGGGCTACACCTTC. Translated, it gives CASSFAGGQGDVEGYTF.